This T cell receptor beta chain was found in a study of blood T cell repertoires in COVID-19. Study details: The cDNA or gDNA used as material had been derived from T cells, B-cell-depleted T cells, or PBMCs.

Germline values: CDR1 SNHLY, CDR2 FYNNEI. V lost 3 bases and J lost 3, with 8 bases in between. CDR3 size: 13 residues. Per the authors' pipeline: Reference gene primer amplification in the assay estimated nucleated cell counts. The assay was immunoSEQ multiplex PCR, and TCRdb's table has in-frame clones only and misses some. The V and J calls and the clone size are those of that table, but D and trimming were determined from the DNA. This table holds 200,000 to 250,000 clones, roughly four fifths found once. The origin of this receptor is an elderly woman with COVID-19, enrolled during active disease. Sequencing was performed on peripheral blood. The J gene is TRBJ1-1, the V gene TRBV2; D not resolved. The CDR3 sequence: CASSDQRYTEAFF. CDR3 DNA: TGTGCCAGCAGTGATCAGAGGTACACTGAAGCTTTCTTT.